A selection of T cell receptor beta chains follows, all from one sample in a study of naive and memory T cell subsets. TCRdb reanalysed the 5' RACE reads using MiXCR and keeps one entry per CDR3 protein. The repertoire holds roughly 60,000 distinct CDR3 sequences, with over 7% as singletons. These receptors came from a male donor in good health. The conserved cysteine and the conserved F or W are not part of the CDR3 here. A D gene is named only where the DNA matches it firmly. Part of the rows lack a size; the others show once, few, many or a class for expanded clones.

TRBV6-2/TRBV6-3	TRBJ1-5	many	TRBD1	ASRLTGGGPNQPQH
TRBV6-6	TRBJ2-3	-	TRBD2	ASSPTSGAWDTQY
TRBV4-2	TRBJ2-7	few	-	ASSQILGGGYEQY
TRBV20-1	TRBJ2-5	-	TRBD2	SAREAGSGTQY
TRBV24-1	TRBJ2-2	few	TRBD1	ATSDAAGTGPGELF
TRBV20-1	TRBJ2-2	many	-	SARVGTTNTGELF
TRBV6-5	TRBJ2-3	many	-	ASSYGFDSSTDTQY
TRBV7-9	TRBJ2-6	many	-	ASSLVQGIAGANVLT
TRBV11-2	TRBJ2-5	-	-	ASSLGPESQY
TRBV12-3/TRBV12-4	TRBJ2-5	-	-	ASSQGRAETQY
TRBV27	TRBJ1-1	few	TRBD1	ASSLSTWDRTTEAF
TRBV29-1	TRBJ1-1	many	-	SVKKGSTEAF
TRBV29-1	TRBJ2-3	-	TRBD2	SVELAGAQTDTQY
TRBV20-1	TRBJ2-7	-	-	SAREEGHLYEQY
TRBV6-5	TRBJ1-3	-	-	ASSPGHGGASGNTIY
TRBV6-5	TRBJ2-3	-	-	ASKSPTDTQY
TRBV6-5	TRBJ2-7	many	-	ASSYLTAQGNPGTPSYEQY
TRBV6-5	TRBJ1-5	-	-	ATSGRVNQPQH
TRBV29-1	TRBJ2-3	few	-	SVSPSGGPDTQY
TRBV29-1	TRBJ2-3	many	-	SVGATRPSDTQY
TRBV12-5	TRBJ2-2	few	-	ASGVGYQLSNTGELF
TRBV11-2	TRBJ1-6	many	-	ASSFSGSYNSPLH
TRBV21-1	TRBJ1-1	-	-	ASSPIMNTEAF
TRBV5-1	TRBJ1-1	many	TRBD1	ASSWDSGYSTEAF
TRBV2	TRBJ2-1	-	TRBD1	ANPDRASYNEQF
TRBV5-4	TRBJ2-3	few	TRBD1	ASSFTGDTDTQY
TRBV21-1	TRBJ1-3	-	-	ASSKTGTGRGNTIY
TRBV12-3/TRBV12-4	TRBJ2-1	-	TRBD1	ASSLRDRGYYNEQF
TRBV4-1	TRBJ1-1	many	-	ASSPVGGIMNTEAF
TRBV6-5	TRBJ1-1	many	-	ASRKRGGWNTEAF
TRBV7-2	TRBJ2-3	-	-	ASSLMGDVTDTQY
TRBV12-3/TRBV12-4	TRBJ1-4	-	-	ASSQGHDNEKLF
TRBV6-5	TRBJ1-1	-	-	ASNFDRGKPEAF
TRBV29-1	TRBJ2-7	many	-	SVEVRAGLPYEQY
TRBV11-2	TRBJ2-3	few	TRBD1	ASSPGQGRSTDTQY
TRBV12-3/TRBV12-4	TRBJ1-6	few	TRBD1	ASSMGQGGSPLH
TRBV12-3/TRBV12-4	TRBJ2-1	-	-	ASSFRRDEQF
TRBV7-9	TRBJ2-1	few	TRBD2	ASSTPRVAGGPNEQF
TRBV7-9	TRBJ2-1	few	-	ASSAGQRYNEQF
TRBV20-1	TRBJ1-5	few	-	SARESGQGNQPQH
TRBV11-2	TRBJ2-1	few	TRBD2	ASSSKRGHYNEQF
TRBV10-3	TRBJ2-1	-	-	AISESTNNEQF
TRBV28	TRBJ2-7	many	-	ASSFLGRAYEQY
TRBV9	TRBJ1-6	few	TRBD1	ASSRDPGQGNSPLH
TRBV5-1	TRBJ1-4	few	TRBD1	ASKTGGQGPEKLF
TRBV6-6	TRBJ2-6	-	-	ASRGSSGANVLT
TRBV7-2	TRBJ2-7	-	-	ASSLAGLIHEQY
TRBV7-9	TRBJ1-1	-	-	ASSLGVGANTEAF
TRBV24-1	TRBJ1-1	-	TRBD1	ATSDSRQGNTEAF
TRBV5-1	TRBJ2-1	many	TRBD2	ASSSKTSAREQF
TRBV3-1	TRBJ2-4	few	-	ASSQQWGDVKDIQY
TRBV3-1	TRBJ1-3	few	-	ASSQDSVSGNTIY
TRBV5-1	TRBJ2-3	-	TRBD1	ASSADRVLTDTQY
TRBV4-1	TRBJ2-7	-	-	ASSHPADGTYEQY
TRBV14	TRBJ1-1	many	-	ASRYGLNTEAF
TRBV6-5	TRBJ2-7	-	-	ASSHGHGPQY
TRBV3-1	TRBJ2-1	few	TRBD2	ASSPGRGLAGYNEQF
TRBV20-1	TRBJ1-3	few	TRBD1	SAKDRDSTIY
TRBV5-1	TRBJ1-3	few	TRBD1	ASSLQGESGNTIY
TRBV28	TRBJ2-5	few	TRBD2	ASTSLAGGRETQY